This TCR beta chain was identified in a study of graft-versus-host responses after intestinal transplantation. Study-wide context: Transplants given to recipients were multivisceral, liver-intestinal, or isolated intestinal. All of the recipients had induction that used anti-thymocyte globulin, then tacrolimus and steroids for about 3 years. Study observations and caveats: Allografts carried high graft-versus-host to host-versus-graft clonal ratios in patients having graft-donor T cell macrochimerism. Circulating GvH clones peaking coincided with falling HvG clones soon after transplant.

As for this clone: Its cognate antigen is unknown.

Produced via immunoSEQ multiplex PCR; TCRdb's table is partial and in-frame only. The table records about 40,000 clones, about 89% of them present only once. Between the trimmed V and J ends, which lost 5 bases and 4 bases, there was a span of 11 bases. Germline CDR1 and CDR2: ENHRY and SYGVKD. The CDR3 has 13 amino acids. The source of this sequence is a human patient who received an intestinal transplant, so some T cells may come from the graft donor. Sequenced here: PBMCs, sampled approximately 300 days after intestinal transplant. The V and J genes are TRBV10-3 and TRBJ1-2, with D uncertain. This CDR3 is CAISPGPTYGYTF. In nucleotides, the CDR3 is TGTGCCATCAGTCCCGGGCCGACCTATGGCTACACCTTC.